This TCR beta chain comes out of a study of T-cell memory formation after mild COVID-19 (dated by TCRdb to the early 2020s). Background on the whole study: TCR sequence clusters from the two donors were found to be largely donor specific. The cohort was made up of two young adult volunteers, one female and one male, who were previously healthy. In a couple of donors, T-cell clones that expanded and contracted after mild COVID-19 were tracked by sequencing TCRalpha and TCRbeta repertoires over time. Overall study results and their limits: The study covered only a couple of mild cases, and larger cohorts including severe cases with pre-infection samples were considered necessary. The detection of some responding clones in pre-infection memory suggests that pre-existing cross-reactive memory T cells joined the SARS-CoV-2 response. SARS-CoV-2 specificity of the second-wave clones peaking on day 37 was not confirmed. Clones contracting from day 15 to 85 had balanced CD4/CD8 phenotypes, while a second wave expanding from day 15 to 37 was biased towards CD4+. Contracting CD4+ clones appeared mostly in the CM and EM memory subsets, whereas CD8+ clones were enriched in EMRA.

This clonotype was detected a few times. Its antigen specificity is not known. Per-nucleotide qualities are absent, and no much larger clonotype sits a single base away. CDR1 and CDR2, per the germline V gene, are SGDLS and YYNGEE. Between the V and J ends, shortened by 3 bases and 4 bases respectively, the junction contains 8 bases. The CDR3 runs 14 residues from the cysteine to the phenylalanine. Only the CDR3 DNA stays, 42 bases, in frame from base 1. Sequenced on an Illumina NovaSeq 6000. TCRalpha and TCRbeta cDNA libraries were built by 5'RACE with constant-segment primers, adding sample barcodes and unique molecular identifiers. RNA was extracted from every sample with Trizol reagent. The libraries were amplified in two PCR steps, and the second step added a second sample barcode and Illumina TruSeq adapters. The libraries were sequenced on an Illumina NovaSeq using 2 x 150 bp paired-end reads. Turning to the authors' computational methods: The reads were demultiplexed and collapsed into UMI-guided consensus sequences using migec v1.2.7. Using mixcr v2.1.11, UMI consensuses were aligned to TRA and TRB V and J templates and then assembled into clonotypes. Expanded or contracted clonotypes were those called significant by both edgeR and NoisET, with noise models trained on biological replicates. For edgeR calls, a false discovery rate-adjusted p below 0.01 and a log2 fold-change threshold of 1 were applied. As an exploratory analysis of dynamics, max-normalized trajectories of the 1000 most abundant clonotypes were examined by PCA with hierarchical clustering. Separately sequenced CD4+ and CD8+ repertoires were used to assign a CD4 or CD8 phenotype to each responding clone. Using fastp at Q25 and MiXCR, TCRdb reprocessed the public reads and kept productive beta chains. Identical CDR3 protein sequences are pooled into one entry, listed with their most common genes and DNA. These V and J calls derive from TCRdb rather than the authors' analysis. The sample table lists 45,000 to 55,000 distinct CDR3 sequences, about 7% of them with a count of one. The ten largest clones represent roughly 1.3% of the sample.

Ficoll-Paque density gradient centrifugation was used to isolate PBMCs. The receptor chain draws on TRBV9 and TRBJ1-6; no D segment can be confidently identified. This receptor was taken from a man younger than 30 who had mild COVID-19 (a few samples of this study predate the infection). The sample titles of this study are shuffled in the database, so cell type and time point are left out; the donor was told from shared clones. Sequencing input: PBMCs or a T cell subset sorted from them (not recorded which). The CDR3 region reads CASSDGLYNSPLHF. DNA sequence: TGTGCCAGCAGCGATGGACTGTATAATTCACCCCTCCACTTT.